The 9 T cell receptor beta chains reported below all come from one sample, sequenced in a study of shared clonotypes between healthy human individuals. Naivety among CD8 cells was defined by CD45RO negativity and positive CCR7 selection, thereby excluding terminally differentiated effector memory CD45RA+ cells. The protocol was immunoSEQ multiplex PCR, while the TCRdb copy is restricted to in-frame clones and leaves out a portion. Of about 820,000 clones detected, almost 95% appear once; the ten largest clones hold less than 25%. The specimen sequenced was naive CD8+ T cells sorted from blood. Source of these receptors: a man aged 30 to 45 in good health.

J is TRBJ2-3 and V is TRBV7-9, with 7 bases lining up with TRBD1. There are 14 residues in the CDR3. Per germline, CDR1 SEHNR and CDR2 FQNEAQ (reference sequence). The trim removed 4 bases at V and 1 base at J, leaving 2 bases unmatched. CDR3 sequence: CASSYQGGTDTQYF. Here the CDR3 DNA reads TGTGCCAGCAGCTATCAGGGGGGCACAGATACGCAGTATTTT.

CDR3 nucleotide sequence: TGTGCCAGCAGTGTGGCGGAGGGTTACGAGCAGTACTTC. Amino acids: CASSVAEGYEQYF. The rearrangement joins TRBV25-1 to TRBJ2-7, with D tentatively TRBD2 (6 bases). CDR1 and CDR2 from the germline V gene are MGHDK and SYGVNS. The length of the CDR3 is 13 residues. V lost 4 bases to trimming and J lost 4 bases, with 11 bases between them.

The chain uses TRBV4-1 and TRBJ2-3, with 9 bases aligning to TRBD1. CDR1 and CDR2 from the germline V gene are MGHRA and YSYEKL. CDR3 length equals 18 residues. V was clipped by 2 bases and J by 2 bases; unmatched bases: 11. The CDR3 coding sequence is TGCGCCAGCAGCCAACTCCGGGACAGGGACGTCCTCACAGATACGCAGTATTTT. It specifies CASSQLRDRDVLTDTQYF.

CDR3 region: CASWPTPGQKVLNSYEQYF. The CDR3 nucleotides are TGTGCCAGCTGGCCCACACCGGGACAGAAAGTTCTTAACTCCTACGAGCAGTACTTC. V usage is TRBV27 and J usage is TRBJ2-7; 7 bases map to TRBD1. The CDR3 is 19 residues long. The germline CDR1 and CDR2 sequences are MNHEY and SMNVEV (reference sequence). The V segment lost 8 bases and the J segment 0 bases; nucleotides outside the gene matches: 22.

The V and J genes are TRBV27 and TRBJ2-6, with D perhaps matching TRBD2 (5 bases). Germline CDR1 and CDR2: MNHEY and SMNVEV (reference sequence). The germline V and J ends were trimmed by 4 bases and 2 bases, with 18 bases remaining between them. The CDR3 sequence is 18 residues long. CDR3 protein: CASSSPRHGKTGANVLTF. CDR3 nucleotide sequence: TGTGCCAGCAGTTCCCCCCGGCACGGGAAAACTGGGGCCAACGTCCTGACTTTC. Using reference TRBV27 and TRBJ2-6 for the parts outside the CDR3, the full variable domain is EAQVTQNPRYLITVTGKKLTVTCSQNMNHEYMSWYRQDPGLGLRQIYYSMNVEVTDKGDVPEGYKVSRKEKRNFPLILESPSPNQTSLYFCASSSPRHGKTGANVLTFGAGSRLTVL.

The rearrangement links TRBV9 to TRBJ1-1; the D is unclear. The germline V and J ends were trimmed by 4 bases and 0 bases, with 22 bases remaining between them. CDR3 size: 18 residues. Germline V gene lookup returns CDR1 SGDLS and CDR2 YYNGEE. The CDR3 bases are TGTGCCAGCAGCCCGAACGCCGGCACGGTGTCCATGAACACTGAAGCTTTCTTT. Protein product: CASSPNAGTVSMNTEAFF.

The chain links TRBV7-9 to TRBJ2-1; 7 bases align to TRBD1. Germline CDR1 reads SEHNR; CDR2 reads FQNEAQ (reference sequence). The V and J ends lost 0 bases and 4 bases, in that order; junction bases with no gene match: 0. This CDR3 region has 14 residues. CDR3 DNA sequence: TGTGCCAGCAGCTTAGCACAGGGGTACAATGAGCAGTTCTTC. Protein: CASSLAQGYNEQFF.

This rearrangement joins TRBV9 to TRBJ2-5; D possibly corresponds to TRBD2 (5 bases). The CDR3 contains 13 residues. Germline V CDR1 and CDR2: SGDLS, YYNGEE. V lost 3 bases to trimming and J lost 5 bases, with 11 bases between them. The CDR3 loop reads CASSAGNGETQYF. In nucleotides, the CDR3 is TGTGCCAGCAGCGCGGGAAATGGTGAGACCCAGTACTTC.

This rearrangement joins TRBV7-6 to TRBJ1-4; D gene unclear. The CDR3 consists of 15 residues. Trimming shortened V by 4 bases and J by 1 base, and 10 bases separated the two germline ends. The germline V gene encodes CDR1 SGHVS and CDR2 FNYEAQ. The CDR3 sequence: CASSSSGQTNEKLFF. In DNA form, the CDR3 reads TGTGCCAGCAGCTCCTCAGGCCAAACTAATGAAAAACTGTTTTTT.